This T cell receptor (beta chain) emerged from a study of T cell responses to AZD1222 COVID-19 vaccine. Study information: Doses given second, at about 4 or about 12 weeks, were pooled. Study-wide results and limits: Repertoires in all cases were sampled only once the peak T cell response had passed. The donor cohort was predominantly white British with a female majority, and clonal diversity may have been underestimated. At 160-218 and 743-854, vaccine-associated CD4 TCRs were dominant, and they spanned spike.

Germline V gene data show CDR1 as MNHEY and CDR2 as SVGAGI. The CDR3 has 16 amino acids. With V trimmed by 0 bases and J by 5 bases, 10 bases remained unmatched. Some clones are missing from TCRdb's copy, which holds only in-frame ones; the method was immunoSEQ multiplex PCR. The sample consists of about 140,000 clones, roughly nine tenths of them appearing once. On this clone itself: Its antigen is currently unknown.

The receptor was derived from an adult in good health. The chain employs TRBV6-5 and TRBJ2-7, with TRBD1 matching 7 bases. The sequencing used peripheral blood, collected on day 0 of AZD1222 vaccination. CDR3 in DNA: TGTGCCAGCAGTTACTCGATTCCGACAGGGATCAACGAGCAGTACTTC. Amino acids: CASSYSIPTGINEQYF.